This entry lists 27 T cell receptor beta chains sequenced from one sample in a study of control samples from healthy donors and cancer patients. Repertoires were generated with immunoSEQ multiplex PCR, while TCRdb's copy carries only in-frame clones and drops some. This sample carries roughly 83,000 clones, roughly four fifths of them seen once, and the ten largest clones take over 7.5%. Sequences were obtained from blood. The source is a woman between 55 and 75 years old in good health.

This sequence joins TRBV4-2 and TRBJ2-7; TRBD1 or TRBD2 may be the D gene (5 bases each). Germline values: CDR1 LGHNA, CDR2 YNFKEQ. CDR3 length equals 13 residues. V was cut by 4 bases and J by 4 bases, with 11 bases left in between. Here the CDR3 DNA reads TGTGCCAGCAGCCGAGGGACCGCATACGAGCAGTACTTC. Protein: CASSRGTAYEQYF.

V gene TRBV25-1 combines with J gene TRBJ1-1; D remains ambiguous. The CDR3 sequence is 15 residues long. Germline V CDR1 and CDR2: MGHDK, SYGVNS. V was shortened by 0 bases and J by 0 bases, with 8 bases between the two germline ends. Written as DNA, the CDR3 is TGTGCCAGCAGTGAATACGGCGGAATGAACACTGAAGCTTTCTTT. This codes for CASSEYGGMNTEAFF.

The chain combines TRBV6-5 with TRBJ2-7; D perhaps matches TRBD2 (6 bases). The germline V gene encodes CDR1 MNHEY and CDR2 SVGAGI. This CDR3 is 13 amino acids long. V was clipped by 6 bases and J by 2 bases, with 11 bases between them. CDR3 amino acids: CASSHSGAYEQYF. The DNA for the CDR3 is TGTGCCAGCAGCCACTCGGGGGCCTACGAGCAGTACTTC.

The CDR3 sequence: CSSSTGAGGQPQHF. DNA of the CDR3: TGTTCAAGCAGCACGGGGGCCGGGGGTCAGCCCCAGCATTTT. The chain recombines TRBV6-5 with TRBJ1-5, with TRBD1 as a possible D gene (6 bases). The CDR3 length is 14 residues. CDR1 and CDR2 from the germline V gene are MNHEY and SVGAGI.

CDR3 amino acids: CASSPLSTPTYGYTF. In nucleotides, the CDR3 is TGTGCCAGCAGCCCCTTGTCTACACCCACCTATGGCTACACCTTC. The chain combines TRBV7-2 with TRBJ1-2; D is unclear. The CDR3 has 15 residues. V was clipped by 5 bases and J by 4 bases, with 17 bases between them. The germline V gene encodes CDR1 SGHTA and CDR2 FQGNSA. The entire variable domain, with the rest obtained from reference TRBV7-2 and TRBJ1-2, is as follows: GAGVSQSPSNKVTEKGKDVELRCDPISGHTALYWYRQSLGQGLEFLIYFQGNSAPDKSGLPSDRFSAERTGGSVSTLTIQRTQQEDSAVYLCASSPLSTPTYGYTFGSGTRLTVV.

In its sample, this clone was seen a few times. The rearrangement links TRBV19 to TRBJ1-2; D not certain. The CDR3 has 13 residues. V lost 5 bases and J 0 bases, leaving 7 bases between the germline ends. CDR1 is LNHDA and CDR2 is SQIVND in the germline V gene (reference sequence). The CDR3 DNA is TGTGCCAGTAGTCCAAATACTAACTATGGCTACACCTTC. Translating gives CASSPNTNYGYTF.

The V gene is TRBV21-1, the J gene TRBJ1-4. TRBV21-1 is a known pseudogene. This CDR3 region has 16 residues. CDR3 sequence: CASSKVRGEGNEKLFF. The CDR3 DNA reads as TGTGCCAGCAGCAAAGTAAGGGGGGAAGGTAATGAAAAACTGTTTTTT.

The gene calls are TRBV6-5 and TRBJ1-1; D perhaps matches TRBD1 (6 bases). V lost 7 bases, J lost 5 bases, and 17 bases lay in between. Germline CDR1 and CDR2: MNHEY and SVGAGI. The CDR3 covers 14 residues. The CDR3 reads CASTLGGGRTEAFF. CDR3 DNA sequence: TGTGCCAGCACCCTAGGGGGGGGTCGAACTGAAGCTTTCTTT.

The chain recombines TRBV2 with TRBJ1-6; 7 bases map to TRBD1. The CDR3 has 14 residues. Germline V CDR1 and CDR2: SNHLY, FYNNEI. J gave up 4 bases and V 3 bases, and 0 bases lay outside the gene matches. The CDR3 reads CASSETGYNSPLHF. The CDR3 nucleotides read TGTGCCAGCAGTGAGACAGGGTATAATTCACCCCTCCACTTT.

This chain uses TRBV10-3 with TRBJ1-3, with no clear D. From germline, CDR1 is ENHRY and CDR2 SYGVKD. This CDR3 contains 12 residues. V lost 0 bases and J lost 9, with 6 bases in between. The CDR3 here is CAISESLGTIYF. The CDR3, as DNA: TGTGCCATCAGTGAGTCCCTCGGCACCATATATTTT.

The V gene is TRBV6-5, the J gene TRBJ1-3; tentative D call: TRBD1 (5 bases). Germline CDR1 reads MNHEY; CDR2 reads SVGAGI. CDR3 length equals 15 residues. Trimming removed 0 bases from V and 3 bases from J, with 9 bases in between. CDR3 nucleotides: TGTGCCAGCAGTTACTCGGTCCAGGGTGGAAACACCATATATTTT. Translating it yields CASSYSVQGGNTIYF.

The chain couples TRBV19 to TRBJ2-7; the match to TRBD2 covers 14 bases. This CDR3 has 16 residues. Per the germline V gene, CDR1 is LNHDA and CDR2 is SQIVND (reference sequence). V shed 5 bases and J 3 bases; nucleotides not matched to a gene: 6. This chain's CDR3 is CASSPGTSGRYYEQYF. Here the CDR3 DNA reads TGTGCCAGTAGTCCCGGGACTAGCGGGAGATACTACGAGCAGTACTTC.

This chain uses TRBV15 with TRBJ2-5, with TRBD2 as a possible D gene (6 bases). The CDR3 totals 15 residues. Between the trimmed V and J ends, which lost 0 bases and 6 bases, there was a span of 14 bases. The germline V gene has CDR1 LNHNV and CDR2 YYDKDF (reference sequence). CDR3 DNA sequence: TGTGCCACCAGCAGAGAAGGGCGGGGCCGGAAGACCCAGTACTTC. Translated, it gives CATSREGRGRKTQYF.

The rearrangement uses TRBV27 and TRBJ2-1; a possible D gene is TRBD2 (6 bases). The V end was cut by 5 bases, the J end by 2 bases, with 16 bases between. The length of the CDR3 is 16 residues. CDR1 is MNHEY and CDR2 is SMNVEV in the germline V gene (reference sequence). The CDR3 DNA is TGTGCCAGCAGTCCGCTAGAAATAGCGGCCTACAATGAGCAGTTCTTC. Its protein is CASSPLEIAAYNEQFF.

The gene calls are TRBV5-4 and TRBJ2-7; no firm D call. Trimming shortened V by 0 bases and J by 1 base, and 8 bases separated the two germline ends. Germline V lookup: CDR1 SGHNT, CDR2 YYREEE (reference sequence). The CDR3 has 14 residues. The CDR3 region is CASSLDVGSYEQYF. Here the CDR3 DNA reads TGTGCCAGCAGCTTGGATGTGGGTTCCTACGAGCAGTACTTC.

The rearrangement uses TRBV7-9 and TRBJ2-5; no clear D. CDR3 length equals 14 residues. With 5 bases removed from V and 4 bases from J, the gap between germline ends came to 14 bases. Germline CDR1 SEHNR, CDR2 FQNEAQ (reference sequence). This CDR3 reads CASSPNVGRETQYF. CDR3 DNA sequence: TGTGCCAGCAGCCCTAATGTGGGTAGAGAGACCCAGTACTTC.

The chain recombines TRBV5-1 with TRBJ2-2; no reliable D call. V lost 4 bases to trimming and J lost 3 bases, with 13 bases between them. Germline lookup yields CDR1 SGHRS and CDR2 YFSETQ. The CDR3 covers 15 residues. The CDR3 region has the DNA TGCGCCAGCAGCCGAGGAGATTGGGACACCGGGGAGCTGTTTTTT. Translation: CASSRGDWDTGELFF. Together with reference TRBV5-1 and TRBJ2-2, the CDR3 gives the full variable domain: KAGVTQTPRYLIKTRGQQVTLSCSPISGHRSVSWYQQTPGQGLQFLFEYFSETQRNKGNFPGRFSGRQFSNSRSEMNVSTLELGDSALYLCASSRGDWDTGELFFGEGSRLTVL.

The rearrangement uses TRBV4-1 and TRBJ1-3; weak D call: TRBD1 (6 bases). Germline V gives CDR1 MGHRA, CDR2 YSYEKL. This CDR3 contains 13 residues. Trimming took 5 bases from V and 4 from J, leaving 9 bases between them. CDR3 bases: TGCGCCAGCAGCTACAGGGAAGGAAACACCATATATTTT. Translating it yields CASSYREGNTIYF.

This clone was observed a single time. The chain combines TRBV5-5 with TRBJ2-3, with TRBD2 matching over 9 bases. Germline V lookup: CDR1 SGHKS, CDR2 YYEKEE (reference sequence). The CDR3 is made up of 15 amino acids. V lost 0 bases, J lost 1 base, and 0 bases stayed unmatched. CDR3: CASSLERGGTDTQYF. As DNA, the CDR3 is TGTGCCAGCAGCTTGGAGCGGGGGGGCACAGATACGCAGTATTTT. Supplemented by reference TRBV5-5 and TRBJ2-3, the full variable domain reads DAGVTQSPTHLIKTRGQQVTLRCSPISGHKSVSWYQQVLGQGPQFIFQYYEKEERGRGNFPDRFSARQFPNYSSELNVNALLLGDSALYLCASSLERGGTDTQYFGPGTRLTVL.

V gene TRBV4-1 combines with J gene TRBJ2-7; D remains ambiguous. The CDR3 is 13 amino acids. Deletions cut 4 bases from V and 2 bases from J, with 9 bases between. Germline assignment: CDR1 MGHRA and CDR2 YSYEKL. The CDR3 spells CASSLGNTYEQYF. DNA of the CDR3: TGCGCCAGCAGCCTGGGCAATACCTACGAGCAGTACTTC.

CDR3 amino acids: CASSLYGTGSHEQYF. The CDR3 DNA reads as TGTGCCAGCAGTTTATACGGGACAGGGTCCCACGAGCAGTACTTC. The chain uses TRBV28 and TRBJ2-7, with 9 bases aligning to TRBD1. V trimming: 1 base; J trimming: 5 bases; junction bases outside the gene matches: 6. The length of the CDR3 is 15 residues. CDR1 and CDR2 (germline): MDHEN, SYDVKM.

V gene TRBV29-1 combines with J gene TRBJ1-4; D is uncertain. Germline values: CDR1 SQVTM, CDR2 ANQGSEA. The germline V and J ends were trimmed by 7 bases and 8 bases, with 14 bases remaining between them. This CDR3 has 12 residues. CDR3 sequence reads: CSALRGREKLFF. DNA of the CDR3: TGCAGCGCTCTACGCGGGAGAGAAAAACTGTTTTTT.

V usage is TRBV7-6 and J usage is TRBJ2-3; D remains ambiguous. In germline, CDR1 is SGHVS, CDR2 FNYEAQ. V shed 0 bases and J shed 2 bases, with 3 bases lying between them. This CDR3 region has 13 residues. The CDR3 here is CASSLAPTDTQYF. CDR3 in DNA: TGTGCCAGCAGCTTAGCTCCCACAGATACGCAGTATTTT. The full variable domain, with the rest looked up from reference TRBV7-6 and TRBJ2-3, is GAGVSQSPRYKVTKRGQDVALRCDPISGHVSLYWYRQALGQGPEFLTYFNYEAQQDKSGLPNDRFSAERPEGSISTLTIQRTEQRDSAMYRCASSLAPTDTQYFGPGTRLTVL.

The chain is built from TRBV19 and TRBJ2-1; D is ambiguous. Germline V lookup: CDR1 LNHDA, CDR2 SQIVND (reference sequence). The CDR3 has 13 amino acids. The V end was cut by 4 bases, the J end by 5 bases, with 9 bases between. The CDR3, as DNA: TGTGCCAGTAGTAACGGTGCGGACAATGAGCAGTTCTTC. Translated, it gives CASSNGADNEQFF.

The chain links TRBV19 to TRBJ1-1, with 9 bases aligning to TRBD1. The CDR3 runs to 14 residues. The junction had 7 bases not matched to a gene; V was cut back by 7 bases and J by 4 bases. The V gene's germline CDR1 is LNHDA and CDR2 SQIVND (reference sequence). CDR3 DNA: TGTGCCAGTAACGGACAGGGGATGAGCACTGAAGCTTTCTTT. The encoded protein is CASNGQGMSTEAFF.

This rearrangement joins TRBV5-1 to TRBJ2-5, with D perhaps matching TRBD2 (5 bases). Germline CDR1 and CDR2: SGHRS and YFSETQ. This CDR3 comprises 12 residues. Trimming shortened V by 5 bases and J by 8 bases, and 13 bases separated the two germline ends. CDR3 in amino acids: CASRPGRDTQYF. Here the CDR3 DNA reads TGCGCCAGCAGACCGGGGAGAGATACCCAGTACTTC. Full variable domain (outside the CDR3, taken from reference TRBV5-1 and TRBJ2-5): KAGVTQTPRYLIKTRGQQVTLSCSPISGHRSVSWYQQTPGQGLQFLFEYFSETQRNKGNFPGRFSGRQFSNSRSEMNVSTLELGDSALYLCASRPGRDTQYFGPGTRLLVL.

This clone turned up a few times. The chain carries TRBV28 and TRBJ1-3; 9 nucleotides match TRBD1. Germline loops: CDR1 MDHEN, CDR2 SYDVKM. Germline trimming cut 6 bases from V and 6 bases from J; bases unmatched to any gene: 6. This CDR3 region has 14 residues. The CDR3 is CASSPGTGKNTIYF. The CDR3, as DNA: TGTGCCAGCAGCCCCGGGACAGGGAAAAACACCATATATTTT.